These 27 T cell receptor beta chains share one sample of origin, sequenced in a study of shared clonotypes between healthy human individuals. Profiled with immunoSEQ multiplex PCR; TCRdb holds only in-frame clones, not every one. The table includes under 550,000 clones, less than 96% detected once. The sample comprised naive CD4+ T cells sorted from blood. Subset: CD45RA+ positively selected. The receptor set was obtained from a woman under 40 in good health.

The V gene is TRBV28, the J gene TRBJ2-5; TRBD1 matches 11 bases. Matching the DNA end better, TRBJ2-7 makes the J call doubtful. This CDR3 is 16 amino acids long. CDR1 and CDR2 (germline): MDHEN, SYDVKM. The CDR3 here is CASSFILRTGGSEQYF. CDR3 nucleotides: TGTGCCAGCAGTTTTATCCTGAGGACAGGGGGCTCCGAGCAGTACTTC.

V is TRBV11-2 and J is TRBJ2-1; D gene ambiguous. The germline V gene has CDR1 SGHAT and CDR2 FQNNGV. CDR3 length: 12 residues. The V gene lost 1 base and the J gene lost 7 bases, with 5 bases spanning the gap. Here the CDR3 DNA reads TGTGCCAGCAGCTTAGTGACAAATGAGCAGTTCTTC. This gives the protein CASSLVTNEQFF.

This chain links TRBV28 with TRBJ1-3, with 11 bases matching TRBD1. V lost 5 bases to trimming and J lost 2 bases; unmatched junction nucleotides: 5. Germline V gene lookup returns CDR1 MDHEN and CDR2 SYDVKM. The CDR3 length is 16 residues. CDR3 nucleotide sequence: TGTGCCAGCAGTGGGGGACAGGGGGTTCCTGGAAACACCATATATTTT. Its translation is CASSGGQGVPGNTIYF.

The V and J genes are TRBV19 and TRBJ2-2, with unresolved D. This CDR3 is built from 12 residues. Germline V lookup: CDR1 LNHDA, CDR2 SQIVND (reference sequence). The germline V and J ends were trimmed by 6 bases and 6 bases, with 8 bases remaining between them. The DNA of the CDR3 is TGTGCCAGTAGGCTAGAGCCCGGGGAGCTGTTTTTT. Protein product: CASRLEPGELFF.

The chain recombines TRBV28 with TRBJ2-1, with D possibly matching TRBD2 (7 bases). CDR1 is MDHEN and CDR2 is SYDVKM in the germline V gene. The germline V and J ends were trimmed by 6 bases and 0 bases, with 15 bases remaining between them. There are 16 residues in the CDR3. CDR3 sequence reads: CASSQWGGGSYNEQFF. The CDR3 DNA reads as TGTGCCAGCAGCCAATGGGGGGGCGGCTCCTACAATGAGCAGTTCTTC.

The rearrangement links TRBV7-3 to TRBJ2-3; 10 nucleotides agree with TRBD2. Trimming took 2 bases from V and 4 from J; bases not matched to a gene: 12. From germline, CDR1 is SGHTA and CDR2 FQGTGA. The CDR3 loop spans 18 amino acids. The CDR3 protein is CASSLGLPLAGVPDTQYF. The DNA for the CDR3 is TGTGCCAGCAGCTTAGGGTTACCGCTAGCGGGAGTTCCAGATACGCAGTATTTT.

A note on this clone: Other nucleotide sequences from this sample produce the same CDR3. The V and J genes are TRBV7-9 and TRBJ2-5; D is unclear. Trimming took off 5 bases at V and 1 base at J, with 2 bases between the two ends. There are 11 residues in the CDR3. Germline CDR1 is SEHNR and CDR2 is FQNEAQ (reference sequence). The CDR3 is CASSLQETQYF. CDR3 sequence (DNA): TGTGCCAGCAGCCTCCAAGAGACCCAGTACTTC.

This chain joins TRBV5-1 and TRBJ2-4, with unresolved D. The CDR3 has 15 residues. V shed 3 bases and J shed 9 bases, with 19 bases lying between them. CDR1 and CDR2 (germline): SGHRS, YFSETQ. CDR3 sequence (DNA): TGCGCCAGCAGCTACGCTGGCGGAGACTCGGGCATTCAGTACTTC. Protein: CASSYAGGDSGIQYF.

CDR3 residues: CASRHEGGLNYGYTF. CDR3 nucleotides: TGTGCCAGCAGGCATGAAGGGGGGCTTAACTATGGCTACACCTTC. The chain recombines TRBV2 with TRBJ1-2, with D possibly matching TRBD1 (6 bases). There are 15 residues in the CDR3. Trimming removed 6 bases from V and 1 base from J, with 15 bases in between. Per the germline V gene, CDR1 is SNHLY and CDR2 is FYNNEI.

V gene TRBV5-4 combines with J gene TRBJ2-2; 12 bases map to TRBD2. The J segment lost 3 bases and the V segment lost 2 bases, leaving 5 bases of the junction unmatched. CDR3 length equals 17 residues. Germline lookup yields CDR1 SGHNT and CDR2 YYREEE (reference sequence). The CDR3 loop is CASSLRRLAGDTGELFF. Here the CDR3 DNA reads TGTGCCAGCAGCTTACGCCGACTAGCGGGAGACACCGGGGAGCTGTTTTTT.

The chain uses TRBV7-9 and TRBJ2-7; 8 nucleotides align to TRBD1. The length of the CDR3 is 14 residues. Germline V gives CDR1 SEHNR, CDR2 FQNEAQ (reference sequence). V trimming: 5 bases; J trimming: 3 bases; junction bases outside the gene matches: 6. The CDR3 is CASSQGQGDYEQYF. The CDR3 nucleotides read TGTGCCAGCAGCCAAGGACAGGGTGACTACGAGCAGTACTTC. Full variable domain (rest looked up from reference TRBV7-9 and TRBJ2-7): DTGVSQNPRHKITKRGQNVTFRCDPISEHNRLYWYRQTLGQGPEFLTYFQNEAQLEKSRLLSDRFSAERPKGSFSTLEIQRTEQGDSAMYLCASSQGQGDYEQYFGPGTRLTVT.

The chain couples TRBV30 to TRBJ1-6, with 7 bases aligning to TRBD1. Germline V CDR1 and CDR2: GTSNPN, SVGIG (reference sequence). The CDR3 consists of 14 residues. V lost 2 bases and J lost 5; bases outside the gene matches: 3. CDR3 in amino acids: CAWSTGTDNSPLHF. The CDR3 DNA sequence: TGTGCCTGGAGTACCGGGACAGATAATTCACCCCTCCACTTT.

This chain joins TRBV6-1 and TRBJ2-2; no clear D gene. CDR1 and CDR2 (germline): MNHNS, SASEGT. There are 13 residues in the CDR3. V lost 4 bases and J lost 5, with 8 bases in between. The CDR3 nucleotides read TGTGCCAGCAGTGTCCGACGGACCGGGGAGCTGTTTTTT. Protein product: CASSVRRTGELFF.

The rearrangement links TRBV28 to TRBJ2-7; D call uncertain. This CDR3 is 13 amino acids long. V was shortened by 3 bases and J by 1 base, with 7 bases between the two germline ends. Germline CDR1 and CDR2: MDHEN and SYDVKM. CDR3 protein: CASSFSLSYEQYF. The CDR3 region has the DNA TGTGCCAGCAGTTTCTCTCTTTCCTACGAGCAGTACTTC.

The rearrangement uses TRBV9 and TRBJ2-3, with 10 bases lining up with TRBD1. Trimming removed 1 base from V and 2 bases from J; junction bases left unmatched: 4. The germline CDR1 and CDR2 sequences are SGDLS and YYNGEE. CDR3 size: 16 residues. This CDR3 reads CASSVMGQGNTDTQYF. The CDR3 region has the DNA TGTGCCAGCAGCGTAATGGGACAGGGGAACACAGATACGCAGTATTTT.

The genes are TRBV18 and TRBJ2-3, with no clear D. The CDR3 loop spans 14 amino acids. V gave up 3 bases and J gave up 3 bases, with 10 bases separating them. Germline V gene sequence: CDR1 KGHSH, CDR2 LQKENI. CDR3 amino acids: CASSPRQATDTQYF. CDR3 nucleotides: TGTGCCAGCTCACCTCGGCAGGCGACAGATACGCAGTATTTT.

This sequence joins TRBV27 and TRBJ2-5; 9 positions agree with TRBD1. The DNA end is a closer match to TRBJ2-7, so the J assignment may be wrong. The CDR3 covers 15 residues. Germline CDR1 is MNHEY and CDR2 is SMNVEV (reference sequence). CDR3 residues: CASSKDPGQGYEQYF. The CDR3 coding sequence is TGTGCCAGCAGTAAAGATCCGGGACAGGGCTACGAGCAGTACTTC.

Here the CDR3 reads CASSSLWWEGGSPYEQYF. The CDR3 nucleotides are TGTGCCAGCAGCTCCCTCTGGTGGGAGGGCGGGAGTCCCTACGAGCAGTACTTC. The chain is built from TRBV7-2 and TRBJ2-7, with 7 bases lining up with TRBD2. CDR1 is SGHTA and CDR2 is FQGNSA in the germline V gene. The CDR3 is 18 amino acids. Unmatched junction bases numbered 17, after V lost 4 bases and J lost 2 bases.

This chain connects TRBV28 to TRBJ2-7; 10 bases fit TRBD1. The CDR3 consists of 13 residues. V lost 9 bases, J lost 4 bases, and 6 bases stayed unmatched. Germline V gene data show CDR1 as MDHEN and CDR2 as SYDVKM. The CDR3 region is CASTPGQGYEQYF. CDR3 nucleotides: TGTGCCAGTACGCCGGGACAGGGGTACGAGCAGTACTTC.

The V gene is TRBV28, the J gene TRBJ2-1, with TRBD2 matching 10 bases. CDR1 and CDR2 (germline): MDHEN, SYDVKM. Germline trimming cut 6 bases from V and 6 bases from J; bases unmatched to any gene: 8. This CDR3 has 15 residues. CDR3 region: CASRRLTSGINEQFF. CDR3 coding DNA: TGTGCCAGCAGGCGACTAACTAGCGGGATCAATGAGCAGTTCTTC.

This clone appeared a single time. The rearrangement joins TRBV29-1 to TRBJ2-5; D possibly uses TRBD1 or TRBD2 (6 bases each). The J call may not be correct, given that the DNA end is closer to TRBJ2-7. Germline V lookup: CDR1 SQVTM, CDR2 ANQGSEA. The CDR3 consists of 15 residues. The CDR3 region is CSVALGGRNPYEQYF. The CDR3 DNA reads TGCAGCGTAGCCCTAGGGGGGAGGAACCCCTACGAGCAGTACTTC.

The V call is TRBV5-1, the J call TRBJ2-3; possibly TRBD2 for D (6 bases). Germline loops: CDR1 SGHRS, CDR2 YFSETQ. This CDR3 comprises 13 residues. V was clipped by 4 bases and J by 1 base, with 7 bases between them. The CDR3 region has the DNA TGCGCCAGCAGCCCGGGGGGCACAGATACGCAGTATTTT. Protein sequence: CASSPGGTDTQYF. The variable domain in full, completed from reference TRBV5-1 and TRBJ2-3, reads KAGVTQTPRYLIKTRGQQVTLSCSPISGHRSVSWYQQTPGQGLQFLFEYFSETQRNKGNFPGRFSGRQFSNSRSEMNVSTLELGDSALYLCASSPGGTDTQYFGPGTRLTVL.

The rearrangement uses TRBV6-4 and TRBJ2-1; D is possibly TRBD2 (5 bases). Germline-derived CDR1 and CDR2 are MRHNA and SNTAGT. V was cut by 2 bases and J by 10 bases, with 15 bases left in between. This CDR3 is 14 amino acids long. For the CDR3, the DNA is TGTGCCAGCAGTGACAGGGCGTCAGGCGGGGAGCAGTTCTTC. It codes for CASSDRASGGEQFF.

J is TRBJ2-4 and V is TRBV10-1, with a possible D match to TRBD2 (5 bases). CDR3 length equals 14 residues. Per germline, CDR1 WNHNN and CDR2 SYGVQD (reference sequence). Deletions cut 2 bases from V and 6 bases from J, with 11 bases between. Here the CDR3 DNA reads TGCGCCAGCAGTGAGGGACTTTACAGAAACATTCAGTACTTC. The encoded protein is CASSEGLYRNIQYF.

The J gene is TRBJ1-1, the V gene TRBV4-1; D remains ambiguous. CDR3 size: 15 residues. V lost 4 bases to trimming and J lost 6 bases, with 18 bases between them. The germline CDR1 and CDR2 sequences are MGHRA and YSYEKL. CDR3 loop: CASSPLWRGQAEAFF. The CDR3 DNA sequence: TGCGCCAGCAGCCCCCTATGGAGAGGGCAGGCTGAAGCTTTCTTT.

The chain carries TRBV28 and TRBJ2-3, with 7 bases identical to TRBD2. V lost 6 bases, J lost 14 bases, and 14 bases stayed unmatched. The V gene's germline CDR1 is MDHEN and CDR2 SYDVKM. This CDR3 has 13 residues. CDR3 sequence reads: CASRPRLAAGGYF. The DNA of the CDR3 is TGTGCCAGCAGACCACGACTAGCAGCTGGGGGGTATTTT.

The V call is TRBV18, the J call TRBJ2-7; tentative D call: TRBD1 (7 bases). The CDR3 contains 14 residues. Germline V CDR1 and CDR2: KGHSH, LQKENI. V lost 6 bases and J lost 3, with 15 bases in between. The CDR3 loop reads CASSPDQGGYEQYF. The CDR3 DNA is TGTGCCAGCTCCCCCGATCAGGGGGGCTACGAGCAGTACTTC.